These 21 T cell receptor beta chains came from one sample sequenced in a study of shared clonotypes between healthy human individuals. Using immunoSEQ multiplex PCR, the repertoire was profiled, and TCRdb retains in-frame clones only, with some absent. The repertoire includes some 200,000 clones, over 60% of them detected once, and around 10% sits in the top ten. Sequenced material: memory CD4+ T cells sorted from blood. The sample's subset: CD45RA-negative fraction. The receptors stem from a man in his thirties or forties in good health.

With respect to this clone: The same CDR3 arises from other DNA sequences in this sample as well. The rearrangement joins TRBV9 to TRBJ2-2; D is ambiguous. The CDR3 has 13 amino acids. The V end lost 0 bases, the J end lost 8 bases, and 8 bases lay between the germline ends. In germline, CDR1 is SGDLS, CDR2 YYNGEE. CDR3 protein: CASSVGVAGELFF. As DNA, the CDR3 is TGTGCCAGCAGCGTAGGGGTGGCAGGGGAGCTGTTTTTT.

The genes are TRBV9 and TRBJ2-1; D is possibly TRBD2 (6 bases). The CDR3 extends over 13 amino acids. V was cut by 4 bases and J by 12 bases, with 17 bases left in between. Germline CDR1 and CDR2: SGDLS and YYNGEE. For the CDR3, the DNA is TGTGCCAGCAGCCAGGAGGGAACAGGTCTGCAGTTCTTC. It translates to CASSQEGTGLQFF.

V usage is TRBV7-9 and J usage is TRBJ1-4; D may be TRBD1 (5 bases). The CDR3 runs to 15 residues. Germline loops: CDR1 SEHNR, CDR2 FQNEAQ (reference sequence). The V end was cut by 1 base, the J end by 5 bases, with 11 bases between. For the CDR3, the DNA is TGTGCCAGCAGCTTAGTTGGAAGGGGAAATGAAAAACTGTTTTTT. Translated, it gives CASSLVGRGNEKLFF.

The genes are TRBV19 and TRBJ1-2; 8 bases are a match to TRBD1. Trimming at V came to 1 base and at J to 3 bases, leaving 4 bases not matched to a gene. Germline V gene sequence: CDR1 LNHDA, CDR2 SQIVND (reference sequence). The CDR3 has 15 amino acids. The CDR3 loop reads CASSIGRQGHYGYTF. In nucleotides, the CDR3 is TGTGCCAGTAGTATAGGTAGACAGGGGCACTATGGCTACACCTTC. The full variable domain, its missing parts supplied by reference TRBV19 and TRBJ1-2, is DGGITQSPKYLFRKEGQNVTLSCEQNLNHDAMYWYRQDPGQGLRLIYYSQIVNDFQKGDIAEGYSVSREKKESFPLTVTSAQKNPTAFYLCASSIGRQGHYGYTFGSGTRLTVV.

This clone has a single count. V is TRBV27 and J is TRBJ2-6; 7 nucleotides match TRBD1. V trimming: 4 bases; J trimming: 5 bases; junction bases outside the gene matches: 14. CDR1 and CDR2 from the germline V gene are MNHEY and SMNVEV (reference sequence). The CDR3 consists of 18 residues. The CDR3 spells CASSSQDRRNVRANVLTF. CDR3 coding DNA: TGTGCCAGCAGTTCCCAGGACAGGCGTAATGTACGGGCCAACGTCCTGACTTTC.

The chain employs TRBV4-3 and TRBJ2-7, with a weak D call TRBD1 (5 bases). V was pared by 1 base and J by 7 bases, with 26 bases between. CDR1 is LGHNA, CDR2 YSLEER, per germline. The length of the CDR3 is 18 residues. This CDR3 is CASSQVWASASGWSEQYF. The CDR3 DNA is TGCGCCAGCAGCCAAGTATGGGCCTCGGCCTCAGGGTGGAGTGAGCAGTACTTC.

As regards this clone: The junction departs from the called germline gene at one end, perhaps through a read error. The chain recombines TRBV4-1 with TRBJ2-1, with 16 bases lining up with TRBD2. This CDR3 region has 16 residues. The germline V gene encodes CDR1 MGHRA and CDR2 YSYEKL. The CDR3 here is CASSQEVGLAGGPRFF. Written as DNA, the CDR3 is TGCGCCAGCAGTCAAGAAGTGGGACTAGCGGGAGGGCCGCGGTTCTTC.

The V call is TRBV6-4, the J call TRBJ2-1; TRBD2 aligns across 8 bases. J was trimmed by 10 bases and V by 6 bases; bases with no gene match: 11. Germline CDR1 reads MRHNA; CDR2 reads SNTAGT. This CDR3 comprises 14 residues. In DNA form, the CDR3 reads TGTGCCAGCAGCGCCTGGGCGGGAGGATACGAGCAGTTCTTC. This encodes CASSAWAGGYEQFF.

V and J are TRBV7-7 and TRBJ2-5; a possible D gene is TRBD1 (6 bases). There are 15 residues in the CDR3. Trimming shortened V by 1 base and J by 0 bases, and 9 bases separated the two germline ends. The germline V gene has CDR1 SSHAT and CDR2 FNYEAQ (reference sequence). CDR3 in DNA: TGTGCCAGCAGCTTAGGGACAGTGTACCAAGAGACCCAGTACTTC. It yields the protein CASSLGTVYQETQYF.

This chain connects TRBV19 to TRBJ2-7; 12 bases line up with TRBD2. J was trimmed by 3 bases and V by 4 bases; bases with no gene match: 7. CDR1 LNHDA and CDR2 SQIVND come from the germline V gene (reference sequence). The CDR3 has 16 amino acids. The chain's CDR3 is CASSRLAGAGLYEQYF. The CDR3 DNA is TGTGCCAGTAGTAGACTAGCGGGAGCTGGCCTCTACGAGCAGTACTTC.

The chain recombines TRBV18 with TRBJ2-1, with a possible D match to TRBD1 (6 bases). V lost 3 bases, J lost 5 bases, and 14 bases lay in between. Germline loops: CDR1 KGHSH, CDR2 LQKENI. The CDR3 has 15 amino acids. The CDR3 sequence: CASSPDQQGDNEQFF. DNA for the CDR3: TGTGCCAGCTCACCCGATCAACAGGGTGACAATGAGCAGTTCTTC.

This clone was observed many times. The genes are TRBV7-2 and TRBJ2-5, with D perhaps matching TRBD1 or TRBD2 (5 bases each). CDR1 and CDR2 from the germline V gene are SGHTA and FQGNSA. This CDR3 is 13 amino acids long. V lost 5 bases and J lost 5, with 12 bases in between. CDR3 region: CASSRPGSETQYF. CDR3 coding DNA: TGTGCCAGCAGCCGACCAGGGAGTGAGACCCAGTACTTC. Full variable domain (remainder filled in from reference TRBV7-2 and TRBJ2-5): GAGVSQSPSNKVTEKGKDVELRCDPISGHTALYWYRQSLGQGLEFLIYFQGNSAPDKSGLPSDRFSAERTGGSVSTLTIQRTQQEDSAVYLCASSRPGSETQYFGPGTRLLVL.

This clone was seen at least ten times. CDR3 amino acids: CASRAGGYEQYF. CDR3 in DNA: TGCGCCAGCAGGGCGGGGGGCTACGAGCAGTACTTC. The rearrangement uses TRBV10-2 and TRBJ2-7, with 8 bases identical to TRBD2. The germline gives CDR1 WSHSY, CDR2 SAAADI. This CDR3 region has 12 residues. V lost 6 bases to trimming and J lost 3 bases; unmatched junction nucleotides: 1.

The chain combines TRBV5-4 with TRBJ2-7; 14 bases are a match to TRBD2. This CDR3 is 16 amino acids long. Trimming cost V 4 bases and J 7 bases; bases outside gene matches: 10. Germline CDR1 SGHNT, CDR2 YYREEE (reference sequence). In DNA form, the CDR3 reads TGTGCCAGCAGCCGAGGGACTAGCGGGAGAGAGGGGGAGCAGTACTTC. Its translation: CASSRGTSGREGEQYF. The full variable domain, rest sourced from reference TRBV5-4 and TRBJ2-7, is ETGVTQSPTHLIKTRGQQVTLRCSSQSGHNTVSWYQQALGQGPQFIFQYYREEENGRGNFPPRFSGLQFPNYSSELNVNALELDDSALYLCASSRGTSGREGEQYFGPGTRLTVT.

Concerning this clone: Other DNA sequences in this specimen translate into the identical CDR3. The chain carries TRBV20-1 and TRBJ1-4; D unclear. The CDR3 spans 11 residues. Germline-derived CDR1 and CDR2 are DFQATT and SNEGSKA (reference sequence). Trimming cost V 6 bases and J 8 bases, with 10 bases left between them. The CDR3 bases are TGCAGTGCAAGGACCGGAGAAAAACTGTTTTTT. This sequence encodes CSARTGEKLFF.

The chain joins TRBV5-1 to TRBJ2-7, with 9 bases fitting TRBD2. The J segment lost 6 bases and the V segment lost 0 bases, leaving 4 bases of the junction unmatched. Germline values: CDR1 SGHRS, CDR2 YFSETQ. This CDR3 has 14 residues. In DNA form, the CDR3 reads TGCGCCAGCAGCTTGGGTAGCGGGGGAGCCGAGCAGTACTTC. Amino acid sequence: CASSLGSGGAEQYF.

The rearrangement links TRBV5-6 to TRBJ1-2; TRBD1 matches at 7 bases. Germline loops: CDR1 SGHDT, CDR2 YYEEEE. The CDR3 is made up of 14 amino acids. After removal of 1 base from V and 4 bases from J, the junction contained 4 bases not matched to a gene. Here the CDR3 DNA reads TGTGCCAGCAGCTTGTCGGGACAGTCCTATGGCTACACCTTC. Its translation is CASSLSGQSYGYTF.

This clone has more than one count but fewer than ten. V is TRBV19 and J is TRBJ1-5; D is unclear. Germline V CDR1 and CDR2: LNHDA, SQIVND (reference sequence). The germline V and J ends were trimmed by 3 bases and 3 bases, with 15 bases remaining between them. The CDR3 has 16 residues. CDR3 loop: CASSIPVSGFNQPQHF. The CDR3 bases are TGTGCCAGTAGTATCCCTGTGTCGGGATTCAATCAGCCCCAGCATTTT.

This clone was recorded at least ten times. The V and J genes are TRBV9 and TRBJ2-5, with 10 positions matching TRBD2. This CDR3 has 15 amino acids. Germline lookup yields CDR1 SGDLS and CDR2 YYNGEE. Trimming cost V 3 bases and J 4 bases; bases outside gene matches: 6. The CDR3 protein is CASSARAGGSETQYF. CDR3 DNA sequence: TGTGCCAGCAGCGCCCGAGCGGGAGGGTCAGAGACCCAGTACTTC.

V is TRBV6-5 and J is TRBJ1-1, with D possibly TRBD1 on 6 matching bases. V was clipped by 2 bases and J by 4 bases, with 11 bases between them. The length of the CDR3 is 14 residues. Germline CDR1 is MNHEY and CDR2 is SVGAGI. Here the CDR3 reads CASSYVTGLTEAFF. CDR3 nucleotide sequence: TGTGCCAGCAGTTACGTTACAGGGCTCACTGAAGCTTTCTTT.

The chain recombines TRBV28 with TRBJ2-3; 7 bases are a match to TRBD1. V shed 6 bases, J shed 4 bases, and the junction held 10 bases outside the gene matches. This CDR3 is 15 amino acids long. The V gene's germline CDR1 is MDHEN and CDR2 SYDVKM. The CDR3 DNA reads TGTGCCAGCAGGTACTCAGGGGGTCGCGCAGATACGCAGTATTTT. Translated, it gives CASRYSGGRADTQYF.